The 7 T cell receptor beta chains listed next were all sequenced from one sample in a study of shared clonotypes between healthy human individuals. Assay used: immunoSEQ multiplex PCR; TCRdb lists only in-frame clones, some missing. The sample lists some 1,600,000 clones; 95% to 99% were seen once. Sequenced material: naive CD4+ T cells sorted from blood. As for subset: CD45RA+ positively selected. All receptors derive from a man younger than 45 in good health.

This chain links TRBV10-3 with TRBJ2-1; 8 nucleotides match TRBD2. The germline V gene encodes CDR1 ENHRY and CDR2 SYGVKD. V dropped 5 bases and J dropped 8; count of bases not matched to a gene: 8. The CDR3 consists of 14 residues. Here the CDR3 reads CAISRAGAQDEQFF. In nucleotides, the CDR3 is TGTGCCATCAGTAGAGCGGGGGCCCAGGATGAGCAGTTCTTC.

The chain carries TRBV25-1 and TRBJ2-7; TRBD2 matches 8 bases. The germline V gene has CDR1 MGHDK and CDR2 SYGVNS. The junction had 6 bases not matched to a gene; V was cut back by 7 bases and J by 1 base. The CDR3 covers 14 residues. The CDR3 nucleotides read TGTGCCAGCATGGCGGGAGGAGGGTCCTACGAGCAGTACTTC. Translation gives CASMAGGGSYEQYF.

In this sample, this clone turned up once. The identical CDR3 is also encoded by other nucleotide sequences in the sample. This chain joins TRBV7-2 and TRBJ1-5; D gene unclear. V was trimmed by 5 bases and J by 1 base, leaving 9 bases between them. The CDR3 runs to 14 residues. Germline CDR1 and CDR2: SGHTA and FQGNSA. Here the CDR3 DNA reads TGTGCCAGCAGCCCGCGGGTGAGCAATCAGCCCCAGCATTTT. It is translated as CASSPRVSNQPQHF.

The rearrangement links TRBV6-6 to TRBJ1-2; 7 nucleotides agree with TRBD1. V lost 2 bases to trimming and J lost 2 bases; unmatched junction nucleotides: 2. The CDR3 extends over 14 amino acids. Germline CDR1 is MNHNY and CDR2 is SVGAGI (reference sequence). As DNA, the CDR3 is TGTGCCAGCAGTTACGACAGGGCCAACTATGGCTACACCTTC. It codes for CASSYDRANYGYTF.

The V and J genes are TRBV27 and TRBJ2-2; 9 bases map to TRBD1. This CDR3 contains 13 residues. CDR1 and CDR2 (germline): MNHEY, SMNVEV (reference sequence). V lost 3 bases and J lost 14; bases outside the gene matches: 7. The CDR3: CASSLRDRDGLFF. In DNA, the CDR3 is TGTGCCAGCAGTTTGAGGGACAGGGACGGACTGTTTTTT.

V usage is TRBV7-9 and J usage is TRBJ2-3; 12 bases agree with TRBD2. Germline loops: CDR1 SEHNR, CDR2 FQNEAQ (reference sequence). The ends lost 5 bases at V and 8 bases at J; junction bases unmatched: 8. The CDR3 loop spans 15 amino acids. CDR3 residues: CASSPETSGRTTQYF. CDR3 coding DNA: TGTGCCAGCAGCCCTGAGACTAGCGGGAGAACTACGCAGTATTTT.

V is TRBV2 and J is TRBJ1-2; D not resolved. The V end was cut by 0 bases, the J end by 4 bases, with 12 bases between. Germline V gene lookup returns CDR1 SNHLY and CDR2 FYNNEI. This CDR3 spans 15 amino acids. As DNA, the CDR3 is TGTGCCAGCAGTGAAGCGAGGGTGGCAGGCTATGGCTACACCTTC. Protein product: CASSEARVAGYGYTF.